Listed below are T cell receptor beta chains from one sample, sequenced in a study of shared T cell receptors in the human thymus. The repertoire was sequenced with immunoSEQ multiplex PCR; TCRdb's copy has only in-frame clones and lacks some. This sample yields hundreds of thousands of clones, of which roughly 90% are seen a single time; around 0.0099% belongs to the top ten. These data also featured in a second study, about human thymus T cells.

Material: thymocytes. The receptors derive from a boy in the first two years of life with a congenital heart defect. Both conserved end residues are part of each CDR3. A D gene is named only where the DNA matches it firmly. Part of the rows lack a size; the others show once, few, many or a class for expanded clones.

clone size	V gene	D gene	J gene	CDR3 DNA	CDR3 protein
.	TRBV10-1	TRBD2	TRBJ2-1	TGCGCCAGCAGTGAGTCGACTAGCGGGGAAGACAATGAGCAGTTCTTC	CASSESTSGEDNEQFF
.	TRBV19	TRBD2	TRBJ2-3	TGTGCCAGTAGTACTGGACTAGCGGGAGGGTGGGATACGCAGTATTTT	CASSTGLAGGWDTQYF
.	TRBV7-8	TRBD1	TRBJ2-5	TGTGCCAGCAGCTCGGATCGACAGGGTAAGGAGACCCAGTACTTC	CASSSDRQGKETQYF
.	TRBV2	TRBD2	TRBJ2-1	TGTGCCAGCAGTGAGCGGGAGTTGTACAATGAGCAGTTCTTC	CASSERELYNEQFF
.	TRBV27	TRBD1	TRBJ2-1	TGTGCCAGCACTTTAGGGACAGGGGGTCTGAATGAGCAGTTCTTC	CASTLGTGGLNEQFF
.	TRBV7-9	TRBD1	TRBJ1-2	TGTGCCAGCAGCCCAACAGCGTCAGGGGGCGCCTATGGCTACACCTTC	CASSPTASGGAYGYTF
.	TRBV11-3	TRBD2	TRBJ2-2	TGTGCCAGCAGCTTCACAGCGGGAGCTTTCAGCGGGGAGCTGTTTTTT	CASSFTAGAFSGELFF
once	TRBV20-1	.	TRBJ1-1	TGCAGTGCTAGGAGGGACACTGAAGCTTTCTTT	CSARRDTEAFF
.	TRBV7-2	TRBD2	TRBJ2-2	TGTGCCAGCAGCTTAGGTGCGGGAGGGGCGAACACCGGGGAGCTGTTTTTT	CASSLGAGGANTGELFF
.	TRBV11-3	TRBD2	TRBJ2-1	TGTGCCAGCAGCCCCGGGGGGGGTGAGCAGTTCTTC	CASSPGGGEQFF
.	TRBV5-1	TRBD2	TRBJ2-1	TGCGCCAGCAGCTTGGGGGGGACTAGCGGAAACAATGAGCAGTTCTTC	CASSLGGTSGNNEQFF
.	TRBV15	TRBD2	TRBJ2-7	TGTGCCACTGGGACTAGTTCACCTCCGACGGGAGAGCAGTACTTC	CATGTSSPPTGEQYF
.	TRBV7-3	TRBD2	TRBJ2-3	TGTGCCAGCAGCTTAATCGGTGGCGGGACTAGCGTTCCCCCAGATACGCAGTATTTT	CASSLIGGGTSVPPDTQYF
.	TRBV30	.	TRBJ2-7	TGTGCCTGGAGTTTCAGGCTCCCCCTTTACGAGCAGTACTTC	CAWSFRLPLYEQYF
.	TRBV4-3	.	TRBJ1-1	TGCGCCAGCAGCGCCGGGAGGGCGGCGAACACTGAAGCTTTCTTT	CASSAGRAANTEAFF
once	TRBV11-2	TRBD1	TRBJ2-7	TGTGCCAGCAGCCCCTCGCGGGACAGGGTCTACGAGCAGTACTTC	CASSPSRDRVYEQYF
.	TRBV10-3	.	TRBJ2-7	TGTGCCATCAGTGGTCCTAGCGACCCCTACGAGCAGTACTTC	CAISGPSDPYEQYF
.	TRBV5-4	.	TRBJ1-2	TGTGCCAGCAGCCGCGAACAGGGAAATGGCTACACCTTC	CASSREQGNGYTF
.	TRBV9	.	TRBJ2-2	TGTGCCAGCACGGGGAGCATGGGCACCGGGGAGCTGTTTTTT	CASTGSMGTGELFF
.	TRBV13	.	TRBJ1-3	TGTGCGATTTTTAGGGGGGGATGGACCATATATTTT	CAIFRGGWTIYF
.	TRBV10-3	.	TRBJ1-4	TGTGCCATCAGGCGGGACGCAACTAATGAAAAACTGTTTTTT	CAIRRDATNEKLFF
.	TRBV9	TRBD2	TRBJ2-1	TGTGCCAGCACCGTCCTCCGCGGGGGTAATGAGCAGTTCTTC	CASTVLRGGNEQFF
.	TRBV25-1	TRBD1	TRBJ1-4	TGTGCCAGCAGTGAATTCACGGGACAGGGGGTTGAAAAACTGTTTTTT	CASSEFTGQGVEKLFF
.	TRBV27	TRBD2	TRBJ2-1	TGTGCCAGCAGTTTATCGGTGGGAGGGGTCTACAATGAGCAGTTCTTC	CASSLSVGGVYNEQFF
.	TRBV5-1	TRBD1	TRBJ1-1	TGCGCCAGCAAAGAAACCTCAGGGGGCGCCTTGAACACTGAAGCTTTCTTT	CASKETSGGALNTEAFF
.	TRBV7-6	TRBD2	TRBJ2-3	TGTGCCAGCAGCTTCCAAGCGGGAGGGCCGGGAGATACGCAGTATTTT	CASSFQAGGPGDTQYF
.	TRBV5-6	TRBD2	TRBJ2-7	TGTGCCAGCTCCATAGGGGCCCTAGCGGTGGACTCCTACGAGCAGTACTTC	CASSIGALAVDSYEQYF
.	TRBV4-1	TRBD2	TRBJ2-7	TGCGCCAGCAGCCGCTACCGGGGGGCGGGGGGCTACGAGCAGTACTTC	CASSRYRGAGGYEQYF
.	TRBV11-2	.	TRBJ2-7	TGTGCCAGCAGCTTTCCCCCAGGTCGCACCGAGCAGTACTTC	CASSFPPGRTEQYF
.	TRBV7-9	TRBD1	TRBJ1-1	TGTGCCAGCAGCTTAGTGACAGGGGAAGCTTTCTTT	CASSLVTGEAFF
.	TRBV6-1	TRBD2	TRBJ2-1	TGTGCCAGCAGTGAAGGACTCACTAGCGGGAGTGAGCAGTTCTTC	CASSEGLTSGSEQFF
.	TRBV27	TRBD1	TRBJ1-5	TGTGCCAGCAGTTCTCTCCCGGGACAGGGCAATCAGCCCCAGCATTTT	CASSSLPGQGNQPQHF
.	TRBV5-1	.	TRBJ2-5	TGCGCCAGCAGCTTTCCGGGACACCAGTACCAAGAGACCCAGTACTTC	CASSFPGHQYQETQYF
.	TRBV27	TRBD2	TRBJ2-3	TGTGCCAGCAGTGCCCCGGGACTAGCGGGAGAGGTCCCAAGCACAGATACGCAGTATTTT	CASSAPGLAGEVPSTDTQYF
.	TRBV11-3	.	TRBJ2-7	TGTGCCAGCAGCTCGCGACTGACCAGACGGCAGTACTTC	CASSSRLTRRQYF
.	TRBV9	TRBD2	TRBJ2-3	TGTGCCAGCAGCTTCCTCGGGCTAGCGGGAGGGCCGGGGGGCACAGATACGCAGTATTTT	CASSFLGLAGGPGGTDTQYF
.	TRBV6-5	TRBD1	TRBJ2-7	TGTGCCAGCAGCCCCGGGACAGGGGGCTTCTACGAGCAGTACTTC	CASSPGTGGFYEQYF
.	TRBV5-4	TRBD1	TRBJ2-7	TGTGCCAGCAGCTCGACAGAGCGACAGGGCTCCTACGAGCAGTACTTC	CASSSTERQGSYEQYF
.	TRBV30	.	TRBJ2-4	TGTGCCTGGAAGGTCGGCGGAAGACCAAACATTCAGTACTTC	CAWKVGGRPNIQYF
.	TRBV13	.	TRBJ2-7	TGTGCCAGCAGCCCGCCTAGCTCCTACGAGCAGTACTTC	CASSPPSSYEQYF
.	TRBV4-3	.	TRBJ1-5	TGCGCCAGCAGCCAAGATACCCAGGGTGGCAATCAGCCCCAGCATTTT	CASSQDTQGGNQPQHF
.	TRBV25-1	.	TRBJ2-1	TGTGCCAGCAGTGCGGTCGGCAATGAGCAGTTCTTC	CASSAVGNEQFF
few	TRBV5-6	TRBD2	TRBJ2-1	TGTGCCAGCAGCTTGGACGGGAGGGGAGTCTACAATGAGCAGTTCTTC	CASSLDGRGVYNEQFF
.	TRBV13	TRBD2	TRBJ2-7	TGTGCCAGCCGGGGGGGTCATGACGAGCAGTACTTC	CASRGGHDEQYF
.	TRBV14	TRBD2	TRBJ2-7	TGTGCCAGCAGCCACCCCGGGACTAGCACCACCTACGAGCAGTACTTC	CASSHPGTSTTYEQYF
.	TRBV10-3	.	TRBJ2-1	TGTGCCACCCGGGACTTCAGCTCCTACAATGAGCAGTTCTTC	CATRDFSSYNEQFF
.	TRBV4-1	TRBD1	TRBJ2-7	TGCGCCAGCAGCCAAGAAACCGGGACAGGGGCCTACGAGCAGTACTTC	CASSQETGTGAYEQYF
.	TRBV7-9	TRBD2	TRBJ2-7	TGTGCCAGCAGCTTAGTGGCTAGCGGGGGCTACGAGCAGTACTTC	CASSLVASGGYEQYF
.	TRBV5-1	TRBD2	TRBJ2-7	TGCGCCAGCAGCTTGTCTCTAGCGGGATGGAACGAGCAGTACTTC	CASSLSLAGWNEQYF
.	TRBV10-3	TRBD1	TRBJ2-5	TGTGCCATCAGCGTGAGGGCAGGGGGAGAGACCCAGTACTTC	CAISVRAGGETQYF
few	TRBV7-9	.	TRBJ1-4	TGTGCCAGCAGCTTACCCGACAGCTCGGATGAAAAACTGTTTTTT	CASSLPDSSDEKLFF
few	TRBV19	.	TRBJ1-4	TGTGCCAGTAGTATCCAGGGGCTTGAAAAACTGTTTTTT	CASSIQGLEKLFF
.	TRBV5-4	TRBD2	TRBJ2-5	TGTGCCAGCGGCCAAGGGGGACTAGCGGGACAAGAGACCCAGTACTTC	CASGQGGLAGQETQYF
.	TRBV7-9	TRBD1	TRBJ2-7	TGTGCCAGCAGCATCTGGGACAGGGAAAGGGTCTACTACGAGCAGTACTTC	CASSIWDRERVYYEQYF